Listed here is a single T cell receptor (beta chain). Genomic DNA belonging to each subset was distributed in equal measure over several immunoSEQ plates. Libraries were prepared by immunoSEQ multiplex PCR; TCRdb keeps only in-frame clonotypes and omits some of them. The sample lists fewer than 2.5 million clones, under 95% occurring once. Germline V gene data show CDR1 as SGHNT and CDR2 as YENEEA. Trimming cost V 5 bases and J 2 bases, with 8 bases left between them. The CDR3 is 13 amino acids. The data originate from a study of shared clonotypes between healthy human individuals. Specimen: naive CD4+ T cells from PBMCs. Documented subset: CD45RA+ positively selected. J is TRBJ2-3 and V is TRBV11-3; D is undetermined. This sequence was found in a man between 18 and 29 years old in good health. Some clones in this sample may be carry-over from other donors' samples. Here the CDR3 DNA reads TGTGCCAGCAGCCACCGACACACAGATACGCAGTATTTT. Amino acids: CASSHRHTDTQYF.